Listed here is a single T cell receptor beta chain. Its antigen is undetermined. The sample belongs to a study of cytomegalovirus exposure and HLA in healthy donors. Amplification used 60 Vbeta primers and 13 Jbeta primers. The method was immunoSEQ multiplex PCR; TCRdb's version includes in-frame clones alone and lacks a portion of them. The data show fewer than 250,000 clones, more than 80% seen once. Overall study results and limits: A list of roughly 180 TCR beta chains associated with cytomegalovirus was given.

With 4 bases removed from V and 4 bases from J, the gap between germline ends came to 10 bases. The CDR3 has 13 residues. CDR1 and CDR2 (germline): SGHDN, FVKESK. The sequenced sample consisted of PBMCs. The TCR originated in a man younger than 40 in good health and CMV-seronegative. This sequence joins TRBV14 and TRBJ2-5; D gene uncertain. The CDR3 here is CASSPEFAETQYF. In nucleotides, the CDR3 is TGTGCCAGCAGCCCTGAGTTTGCAGAGACCCAGTACTTC.